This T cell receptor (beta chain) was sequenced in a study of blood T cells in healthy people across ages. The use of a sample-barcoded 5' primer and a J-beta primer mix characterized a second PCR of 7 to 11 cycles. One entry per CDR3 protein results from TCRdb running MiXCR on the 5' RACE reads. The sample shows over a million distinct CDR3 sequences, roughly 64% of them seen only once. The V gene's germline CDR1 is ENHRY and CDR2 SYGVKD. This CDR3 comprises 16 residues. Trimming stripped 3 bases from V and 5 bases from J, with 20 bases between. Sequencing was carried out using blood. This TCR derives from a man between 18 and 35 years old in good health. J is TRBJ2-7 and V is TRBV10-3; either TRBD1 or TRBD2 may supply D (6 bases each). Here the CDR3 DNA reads TGTGCCATCAGTGAATCCCTCCAGGGGAGGTCTAACGAGCAGTACTTC. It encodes CAISESLQGRSNEQYF.